The source of this T cell receptor beta chain is a study of T cell changes during pregnancy in multiple sclerosis. CDR1 and CDR2 (germline): KGHSH, LQKENI. The V and J ends lost 0 bases and 2 bases respectively, with 11 bases between them. The CDR3 is 15 residues long. The data were produced by immunoSEQ multiplex PCR, yet TCRdb's version contains in-frame clones alone and is incomplete. The table lists around 80,000 clones, 92% of them singletons. The V gene is TRBV18, the J gene TRBJ2-7; weak D call: TRBD2 (6 bases). Sequencing used peripheral blood, obtained before pregnancy. The source is a female donor with multiple sclerosis, enrolled in a pregnancy study. This chain's CDR3 is CASSPPGGVTYEQYF. The CDR3 DNA follows: TGTGCCAGCTCACCACCGGGCGGGGTAACCTACGAGCAGTACTTC.